Given below is one T cell receptor (beta chain) in context. The data derive from a study of blood T cell repertoires in COVID-19. Across the study: Acute-phase and convalescent COVID-19 samples originated in the United States, Italy and Spain. T cells, B-cell-depleted T cells, or PBMCs supplied cDNA or gDNA.

Trimming cost V 5 bases and J 0 bases; bases outside gene matches: 4. This CDR3 is built from 16 residues. In germline, CDR1 is SNHLY, CDR2 FYNNEI. Study processing details: Estimates of nucleated cell counts were drawn from the amplification of reference gene primers. The repertoire was sequenced with immunoSEQ multiplex PCR; TCRdb's copy has only in-frame clones and lacks some. For V, J and clone size, that table is used; D and trimming come from the DNA. The table records 140,000 to 150,000 clones, approximately 80% of them present only once. The material sequenced was peripheral blood. The gene calls are TRBV2 and TRBJ2-2; 9 nucleotides match TRBD1. The sequence was collected from a woman aged 40 to 50 with active or convalescent COVID-19. DNA of the CDR3: TGTGCCAGCAGTCTACAGGGGGCCGCGAACACCGGGGAGCTGTTTTTT. Its translation is CASSLQGAANTGELFF.